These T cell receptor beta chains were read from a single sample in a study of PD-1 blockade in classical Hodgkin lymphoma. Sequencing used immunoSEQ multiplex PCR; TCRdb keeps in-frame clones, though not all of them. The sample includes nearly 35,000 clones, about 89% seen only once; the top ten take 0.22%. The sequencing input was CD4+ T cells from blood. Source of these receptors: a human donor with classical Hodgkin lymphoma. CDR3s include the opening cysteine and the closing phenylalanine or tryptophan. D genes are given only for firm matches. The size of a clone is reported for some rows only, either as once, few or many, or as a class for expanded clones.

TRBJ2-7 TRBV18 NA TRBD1 TGTGCCAGCTCACCGCGATCAGGGGGCAAGTCCTACGAGCAGTACTTC CASSPRSGGKSYEQYF
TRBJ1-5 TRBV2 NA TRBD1 TGTGCCAGCGGACGGATAACGGGACAGCATCAGCCCCAGCATTTT CASGRITGQHQPQHF
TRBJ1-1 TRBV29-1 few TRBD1 TGCAGCGTTGTTGGACAGGGGGGGAACACTGAAGCTTTCTTT CSVVGQGGNTEAFF
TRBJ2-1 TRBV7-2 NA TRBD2 TGTGCCAGCAGCTTAGAGCCTAGCGGGAGTACCTACAATGAGCAGTTCTTC CASSLEPSGSTYNEQFF
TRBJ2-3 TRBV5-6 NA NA TGTGCCAGCAGCTTGAATCAGGGCCCTAGCACAGATACGCAGTATTTT CASSLNQGPSTDTQYF
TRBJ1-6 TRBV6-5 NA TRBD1 TGTGCCAGCAGTCCAGCAGGGGGGCGGAATTCACCCCTCCACTTT CASSPAGGRNSPLHF
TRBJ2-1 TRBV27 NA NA TGTGCCAGCAGTTTACTTGGCAGGAGCTCCTACAATGAGCAGTTCTTC CASSLLGRSSYNEQFF
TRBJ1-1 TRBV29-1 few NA TGCAGCGTTGGTCGGGGAGACACTGAAGCTTTCTTT CSVGRGDTEAFF
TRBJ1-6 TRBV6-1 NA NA TGTGCCAGCAGTGAACTTTTCGGGGCATTGGGTTCACCCCTCCACTTT CASSELFGALGSPLHF
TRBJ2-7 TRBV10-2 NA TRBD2 TGCGCCAGCAGTGACTTAGCGGGAGGGCCAGGGGAGCAGTACTTC CASSDLAGGPGEQYF
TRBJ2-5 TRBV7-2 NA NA TGTGCCAGCAGCTCGGCCGGCGCCACAGAGACCCAGTACTTC CASSSAGATETQYF
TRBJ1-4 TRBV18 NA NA TGTGCCAGCTCACCAAGGTTTACGGACATTGCAACTAATGAAAAACTGTTTTTT CASSPRFTDIATNEKLFF
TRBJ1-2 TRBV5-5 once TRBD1 TGTGCCAGCAGCTTGGCCAGGACAGGAGTGTTTTCTAGGAGCTTC CASSLARTGVFSRSF
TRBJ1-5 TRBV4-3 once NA TGCGCCAGCAGCCAAGTGGTTGGCAGCTATCAGCCCCAGCATTTT CASSQVVGSYQPQHF
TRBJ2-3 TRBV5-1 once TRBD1 TGCGCCAGCAGCTTGGTCCCGATCGGACAGGGAGCAGGCACAGATACGCAGTATTTT CASSLVPIGQGAGTDTQYF
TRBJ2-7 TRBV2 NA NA TGTGCCAGCGCCCCCGGGTCCTCCTACGAGCAGTACTTC CASAPGSSYEQYF
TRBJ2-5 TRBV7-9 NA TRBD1 TGTGCCAGCAGCCTGGGACAGGGTGGCCAAGAGACCCAGTACTTC CASSLGQGGQETQYF
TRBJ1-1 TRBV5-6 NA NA TGTGCCAGCAGCTTCGATGGGGGCGTGAACACTGAAGCTTTCTTT CASSFDGGVNTEAFF
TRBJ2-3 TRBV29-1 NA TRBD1 TGCAGCGTTGGGGGACAGATAAGCACAGATACGCAGTATTTT CSVGGQISTDTQYF
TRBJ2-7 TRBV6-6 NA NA TGTGCCAGCAGTTACTCGAGCTTCGGTGCCTACGAGCAGTACTTC CASSYSSFGAYEQYF
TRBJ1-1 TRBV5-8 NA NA TGTGCCAGCAGCTTGGCTGCCAGGGAGAACACTGAAGCTTTCTTT CASSLAARENTEAFF
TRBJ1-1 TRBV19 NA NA TGTGCCAGTAGTAAAGTCACCGGGGATCCAAACACTGAAGCTTTCTTT CASSKVTGDPNTEAFF
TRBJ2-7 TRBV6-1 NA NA TGTGCCAGCAGCCCGATCGTGTTTAGCTCCTACGAGCAGTACTTC CASSPIVFSSYEQYF
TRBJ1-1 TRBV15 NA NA TGTGCCGTCCGGGACATCGACACCTTGAACACTGAAGCTTTCTTT CAVRDIDTLNTEAFF
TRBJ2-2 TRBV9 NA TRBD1 TGTGCCAGCAGCCGAGGAATGAGGACAGGAAACACCGGGGAGCTGTTTTTT CASSRGMRTGNTGELFF
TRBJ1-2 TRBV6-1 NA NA TGTGCCAGCACCCCAGCCCAGATTCAAATGAGGAACACCTTC CASTPAQIQMRNTF
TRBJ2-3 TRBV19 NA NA TGTGCCAGTAGTTCGACTGGTGTAAGCCGGGAAGCGCAGTATTTT CASSSTGVSREAQYF
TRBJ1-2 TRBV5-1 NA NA TGCGCCAGCAGCTTGGACGGGATCTATGGCTACACCTTC CASSLDGIYGYTF
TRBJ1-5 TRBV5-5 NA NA TGTGCCAGCAGCTTGGTACAGGGTGAGCCCCAGCATTTT CASSLVQGEPQHF
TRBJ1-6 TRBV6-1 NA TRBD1 TGTGCCAGCAGTGTTCCAGGGGGCGGTTCACCCCTCCACTTT CASSVPGGGSPLHF
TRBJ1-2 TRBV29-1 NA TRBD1 TGCAGCGTTGGTGGGACAGGGGCTGGCTACACCTTC CSVGGTGAGYTF
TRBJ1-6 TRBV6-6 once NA TGTGCCAGCAGTTACGAGGGGTCACCCCTCCACTTT CASSYEGSPLHF
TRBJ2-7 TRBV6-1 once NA TGTGCCAGCAGTGAGGCGACCGGCGAGCAGTACTTC CASSEATGEQYF
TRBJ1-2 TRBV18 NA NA TGTGCCAGCTCACCTTATCCGGACCGGGCTAACTATGGCTACACCTTC CASSPYPDRANYGYTF
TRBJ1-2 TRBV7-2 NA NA TGTGCCAGCAGCGCCACCCAGGGGCCTTATGGCTACACCTTC CASSATQGPYGYTF
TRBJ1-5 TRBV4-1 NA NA TGCGCCAGCAGCCTTGGACAGTATCAGCCCCAGCATTTT CASSLGQYQPQHF
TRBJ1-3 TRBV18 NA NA TGTGCCAGCTCAACGGGGCCGACTGGAAACACCATATATTTT CASSTGPTGNTIYF
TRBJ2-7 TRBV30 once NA TGTGCCTGGATCGGGTTTGGCGAGCAGTACTTC CAWIGFGEQYF
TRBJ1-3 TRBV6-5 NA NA TGTGCCAGCAGTTTAGGGACGGCGAGCTCTGGAAACACCATATATTTT CASSLGTASSGNTIYF
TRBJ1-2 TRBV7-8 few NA TGTGCCAGCAGCACGAGCGGCTATGGCTACACCTTC CASSTSGYGYTF
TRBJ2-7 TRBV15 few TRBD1 TGTGCCACCAGAGGGACAGGGGCCTACGAGCAGTACTTC CATRGTGAYEQYF
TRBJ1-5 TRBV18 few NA TGTGCCAGCTCACCAGTAGGCGGCAATCAGCCCCAGCATTTT CASSPVGGNQPQHF
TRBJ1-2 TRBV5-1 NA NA TGCGCCAGCAGCTCCGGGGCCTTTGATGGCTACACCTTC CASSSGAFDGYTF
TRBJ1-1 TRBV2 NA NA TGTGCCAGCAGTGAATCTGTAGTCAGGGAAGCTGAAGCTTTCTTT CASSESVVREAEAFF
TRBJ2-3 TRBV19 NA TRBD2 TGTGCCAGTAGTCTAGCGGGGGGTTCTGCAGATACGCAGTATTTT CASSLAGGSADTQYF
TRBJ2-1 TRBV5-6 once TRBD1 TGTGCCAGCAGCTACGACAGGGGGCCTGGCTACAATGAGCAGTTCTTC CASSYDRGPGYNEQFF
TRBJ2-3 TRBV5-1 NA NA TGCGCCAGCAGCTTCGGGGATGGCACAGATACGCAGTATTTT CASSFGDGTDTQYF
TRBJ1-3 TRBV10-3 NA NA TGTGCCATCAGTGAGGTAACTGGAAACACCATATATTTT CAISEVTGNTIYF
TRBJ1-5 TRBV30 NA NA TGTGCCTGGAGTACTTTCAGGGAGATGGGGCAGCCCCAGCATTTT CAWSTFREMGQPQHF
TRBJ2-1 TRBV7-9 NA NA TGTGCCAGCAGCTTAAGGGGGTGGCTGGCCAATGAGCAGTTCTTC CASSLRGWLANEQFF
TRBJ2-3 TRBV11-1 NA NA TGTGCCAGCAGCCCTAGGAGGGGGCCGGAAGATACGCAGTATTTT CASSPRRGPEDTQYF
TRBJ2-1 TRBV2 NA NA TGTGCCAGCACTCAAGGGAACCCCTACAATGAGCAGTTCTTC CASTQGNPYNEQFF
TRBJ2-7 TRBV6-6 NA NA TGTGCCAGCAGTTACGGACCGAACAGTCAGGAGCAGTACTTC CASSYGPNSQEQYF